Following are 25 T cell receptor beta chains from one sample sequenced in a study of OX40 agonist ivuxolimab in advanced cancers. Profiling relied on immunoSEQ multiplex PCR, and the TCRdb table lists in-frame clones only, not all of them. The sample carries about 83,000 clones, around 92% recorded once. Sequencing used CD4+ or CD8+ T cells sorted from blood, obtained in a trial of the OX40 agonist ivuxolimab. Receptor source: an adult with an advanced solid tumor such as melanoma, head and neck, liver or kidney cancer.

The chain uses TRBV7-8 and TRBJ1-1; unclear D gene. Germline loops: CDR1 SGHVS, CDR2 FQNEAQ. V dropped 1 base and J dropped 3 bases, with 6 bases sitting between them. The CDR3 consists of 13 residues. The CDR3 coding sequence is TGTGCCAGCAGCTTAGAGGCTTACACTGAAGCTTTCTTT. This translates into CASSLEAYTEAFF. Full variable domain (remainder filled in from reference TRBV7-8 and TRBJ1-1): GAGVSQSPRYKVAKRGQDVALRCDPISGHVSLFWYQQALGQGPEFLTYFQNEAQLDKSGLPSDRFFAERPEGSVSTLKIQRTQQEDSAVYLCASSLEAYTEAFFGQGTRLTVV.

The DNA of the CDR3 is TGTGCCAGCAGCTTGCGTAGGCTTAATCCCTACGAGCAGTACTTC. Its protein product is CASSLRRLNPYEQYF. The chain has TRBV5-5 and TRBJ2-7; no reliable D call. CDR3 size: 15 residues. V shed 1 base and J shed 2 bases, with 13 bases lying between them. Per germline, CDR1 SGHKS and CDR2 YYEKEE (reference sequence).

This sequence joins TRBV6-5 and TRBJ1-1; TRBD1 matches 11 bases. Germline V lookup: CDR1 MNHEY, CDR2 SVGAGI. The CDR3 is 14 amino acids. V lost 6 bases and J lost 4; bases outside the gene matches: 4. CDR3 loop: CASRTGQGATEAFF. CDR3 coding DNA: TGTGCCAGCAGGACTGGACAGGGGGCCACTGAAGCTTTCTTT.

This clone showed up just once. This sequence joins TRBV7-9 and TRBJ2-5; 10 bases match TRBD2. Looked up from germline, CDR1 is SEHNR and CDR2 is FQNEAQ (reference sequence). J gave up 3 bases and V 5 bases, and 6 bases lay outside the gene matches. This CDR3 comprises 15 residues. In DNA, the CDR3 is TGTGCCAGCAGCGAAACTAGCGGGGTAAAAGAGACCCAGTACTTC. As protein: CASSETSGVKETQYF.

The chain recombines TRBV11-2 with TRBJ2-1; D remains ambiguous. The ends were cut back, 6 bases at V and 7 bases at J, with 16 bases in the middle. Germline assignment: CDR1 SGHAT and CDR2 FQNNGV. This CDR3 contains 14 residues. This CDR3 is CASSPLRPLNEQFF. The CDR3, as DNA: TGTGCCAGCAGTCCCCTTCGGCCCTTAAATGAGCAGTTCTTC.

V gene TRBV27 combines with J gene TRBJ2-7, with D possibly being TRBD1 (6 bases). The germline gives CDR1 MNHEY, CDR2 SMNVEV (reference sequence). Trimming stripped 1 base from V and 1 base from J, with 11 bases between. The CDR3 extends over 15 amino acids. CDR3: CASSLLGQRSYEQYF. CDR3 sequence (DNA): TGTGCCAGCAGTTTATTAGGACAGAGGTCCTACGAGCAGTACTTC.

The chain couples TRBV5-4 to TRBJ1-4; 9 bases match TRBD1. The CDR3 extends over 15 amino acids. With V trimmed by 3 bases and J by 8 bases, 8 bases remained unmatched. The germline V gene has CDR1 SGHNT and CDR2 YYREEE (reference sequence). CDR3 nucleotide sequence: TGTGCCAGCAGCTCGTGGGACAGGGATATAGAAAAACTGTTTTTT. It is translated as CASSSWDRDIEKLFF.

V gene TRBV10-3 combines with J gene TRBJ1-1; TRBD1 aligns across 8 bases. The germline V gene has CDR1 ENHRY and CDR2 SYGVKD. The CDR3 length is 12 residues. V was clipped by 10 bases and J by 5 bases; unmatched bases: 6. The CDR3 DNA reads TGTGCCAACGGACAGGGAGGAACTGAAGCTTTCTTT. The encoded protein is CANGQGGTEAFF.

V and J are TRBV5-6 and TRBJ1-2; 8 positions match TRBD1. V was clipped by 2 bases and J by 5 bases; unmatched bases: 14. Germline V gene lookup returns CDR1 SGHDT and CDR2 YYEEEE. The CDR3 length is 17 residues. DNA of the CDR3: TGTGCCAGCAGCTTTCCCCCCCCCACAGGGGGGAGATATGGCTACACCTTC. Translating gives CASSFPPPTGGRYGYTF. Complete variable domain (other parts from reference TRBV5-6 and TRBJ1-2): DAGVTQSPTHLIKTRGQQVTLRCSPKSGHDTVSWYQQALGQGPQFIFQYYEEEERQRGNFPDRFSGHQFPNYSSELNVNALLLGDSALYLCASSFPPPTGGRYGYTFGSGTRLTVV.

This chain's CDR3 is CASSYSDGGYSPLHF. The CDR3, as DNA: TGTGCCAGCAGTTACTCTGATGGCGGGTATTCACCCCTCCACTTT. The V gene is TRBV6-5, the J gene TRBJ1-6; no clear D. V lost 0 bases and J 8 bases, leaving 11 bases between the germline ends. The CDR3 has 15 amino acids. Per the germline V gene, CDR1 is MNHEY and CDR2 is SVGAGI.

The chain joins TRBV7-6 to TRBJ1-1; D remains unclear. Germline CDR1 and CDR2: SGHVS and FNYEAQ. The CDR3 is 14 amino acids. V was clipped by 0 bases and J by 5 bases, with 10 bases between them. The CDR3 coding sequence is TGTGCCAGCAGCTTAGCGGCAGGTGGGACTGAAGCTTTCTTT. Protein sequence: CASSLAAGGTEAFF.

The chain is built from TRBV9 and TRBJ2-7, with D perhaps matching TRBD2 (6 bases). Trimming removed 0 bases at V and 2 bases at J, with 9 bases between. Germline lookup yields CDR1 SGDLS and CDR2 YYNGEE. The CDR3 loop spans 14 amino acids. DNA for the CDR3: TGTGCCAGCAGCGTAGGAGGAGGGACCTACGAGCAGTACTTC. Amino acids: CASSVGGGTYEQYF.

The V and J genes are TRBV5-6 and TRBJ2-7; D gene unclear. Between the trimmed V and J ends, which lost 4 bases and 0 bases, there was a span of 5 bases. Germline V gene lookup returns CDR1 SGHDT and CDR2 YYEEEE. The CDR3 is 12 amino acids. The CDR3, as DNA: TGTGCCAGCAGCGGAAGCTCCTACGAGCAGTACTTC. It is translated as CASSGSSYEQYF.

The genes are TRBV7-8 and TRBJ1-2; perhaps TRBD1 as D (6 bases). The CDR3 runs 14 residues. V shed 4 bases and J shed 1 base, with 10 bases lying between them. CDR1 SGHVS and CDR2 FQNEAQ come from the germline V gene. The CDR3 region has the DNA TGTGCCAGCAGCTCAGGGGTTGGTAACTATGGCTACACCTTC. It translates to CASSSGVGNYGYTF. Full variable domain (missing parts from reference TRBV7-8 and TRBJ1-2): GAGVSQSPRYKVAKRGQDVALRCDPISGHVSLFWYQQALGQGPEFLTYFQNEAQLDKSGLPSDRFFAERPEGSVSTLKIQRTQQEDSAVYLCASSSGVGNYGYTFGSGTRLTVV.

The genes are TRBV2 and TRBJ2-2, with TRBD1 identical over 9 bases. The junction had 6 bases not matched to a gene; V was cut back by 6 bases and J by 4 bases. From germline, CDR1 is SNHLY and CDR2 FYNNEI. The CDR3 spans 15 residues. In DNA form, the CDR3 reads TGTGCCAGCAGGGAGGGACAGGGCGTCACCGGGGAGCTGTTTTTT. Its protein product is CASREGQGVTGELFF.

The chain employs TRBV11-2 and TRBJ2-3; 7 bases agree with TRBD2. With V trimmed by 5 bases and J by 2 bases, 7 bases remained unmatched. There are 15 residues in the CDR3. Germline-derived CDR1 and CDR2 are SGHAT and FQNNGV. CDR3 sequence: CASSPQGGVTDTQYF. The CDR3 DNA is TGTGCCAGCAGCCCTCAGGGAGGGGTCACAGATACGCAGTATTTT. The complete variable domain, with remaining parts taken from reference TRBV11-2 and TRBJ2-3, reads EAGVAQSPRYKIIEKRQSVAFWCNPISGHATLYWYQQILGQGPKLLIQFQNNGVVDDSQLPKDRFSAERLKGVDSTLKIQPAKLEDSAVYLCASSPQGGVTDTQYFGPGTRLTVL.

The chain recombines TRBV9 with TRBJ1-3; TRBD1 agrees at 9 bases. The V and J ends lost 4 bases and 8 bases, in that order; junction bases with no gene match: 4. Germline values: CDR1 SGDLS, CDR2 YYNGEE. The CDR3 loop spans 13 amino acids. CDR3 sequence reads: CASSSGQGDTIYF. CDR3 bases: TGTGCCAGCAGCTCGGGACAGGGAGACACCATATATTTT.

Turning to this clone: The sample has other DNA sequences that encode this CDR3 too. The V and J genes are TRBV6-5 and TRBJ2-7; D is unclear. CDR1 and CDR2 (germline): MNHEY, SVGAGI. This CDR3 spans 13 amino acids. V was trimmed by 0 bases and J by 1 base, leaving 4 bases between them. The CDR3 sequence: CASSYSGSYEQYF. The CDR3 coding sequence is TGTGCCAGCAGTTACTCGGGTTCCTACGAGCAGTACTTC.

The V gene is TRBV30, the J gene TRBJ2-1; D unresolved. CDR3 size: 12 residues. CDR1 is GTSNPN, CDR2 SVGIG, per germline (reference sequence). The V and J ends lost 0 bases and 6 bases respectively, with 6 bases between them. CDR3 sequence: CAWSVLINEQFF. The CDR3, as DNA: TGTGCCTGGAGTGTCCTAATCAATGAGCAGTTCTTC.

This clone was seen only once. The chain couples TRBV6-5 to TRBJ2-5; 8 bases agree with TRBD1. The CDR3 spans 15 residues. Per the germline V gene, CDR1 is MNHEY and CDR2 is SVGAGI. The trim removed 3 bases at V and 5 bases at J, leaving 8 bases unmatched. CDR3 sequence (DNA): TGTGCCAGCAGTTATGGGGTCAGGGGGCAGGAGACCCAGTACTTC. This translates into CASSYGVRGQETQYF.

V and J are TRBV4-2 and TRBJ1-2, with TRBD1 matching 8 bases. After removal of 7 bases from V and 2 bases from J, the junction contained 6 bases not matched to a gene. Germline V gene data show CDR1 as LGHNA and CDR2 as YNFKEQ. CDR3 length: 14 residues. Here the CDR3 reads CASTYDRGNYGYTF. The CDR3 DNA sequence: TGTGCCAGCACTTATGACAGGGGAAACTATGGCTACACCTTC.

V and J are TRBV27 and TRBJ2-7; 9 bases align to TRBD2. J lost 4 bases, V lost 0 bases, and 7 bases had no gene match. The length of the CDR3 is 16 residues. Germline V gives CDR1 MNHEY, CDR2 SMNVEV (reference sequence). The CDR3 protein is CASSLSSSGASYEQYF. The DNA of the CDR3 is TGTGCCAGCAGTTTATCATCTAGCGGGGCCTCGTACGAGCAGTACTTC.

V is TRBV7-8 and J is TRBJ2-3, with D hard to call. Trimming removed 8 bases from V and 2 bases from J, with 5 bases in between. CDR1 and CDR2 (germline): SGHVS, FQNEAQ. The CDR3 spans 11 residues. DNA for the CDR3: TGTGCCAGCGGGGTCACAGATACGCAGTATTTT. Its protein is CASGVTDTQYF.

V usage is TRBV5-4 and J usage is TRBJ1-1, with D possibly matching TRBD1 (6 bases). V dropped 1 base and J dropped 4 bases, with 8 bases sitting between them. The CDR3 consists of 13 residues. The germline V gene has CDR1 SGHNT and CDR2 YYREEE (reference sequence). This chain's CDR3 is CASSLTGSTEAFF. In nucleotides, the CDR3 is TGTGCCAGCAGCTTGACAGGGTCCACTGAAGCTTTCTTT.

The rearrangement links TRBV6-5 to TRBJ2-7; D not certain. The CDR3 has 13 amino acids. Germline values: CDR1 MNHEY, CDR2 SVGAGI. V was clipped by 3 bases and J by 0 bases, with 6 bases between them. DNA of the CDR3: TGTGCCAGCAGTTATTCCCACTCCTACGAGCAGTACTTC. Residues: CASSYSHSYEQYF.